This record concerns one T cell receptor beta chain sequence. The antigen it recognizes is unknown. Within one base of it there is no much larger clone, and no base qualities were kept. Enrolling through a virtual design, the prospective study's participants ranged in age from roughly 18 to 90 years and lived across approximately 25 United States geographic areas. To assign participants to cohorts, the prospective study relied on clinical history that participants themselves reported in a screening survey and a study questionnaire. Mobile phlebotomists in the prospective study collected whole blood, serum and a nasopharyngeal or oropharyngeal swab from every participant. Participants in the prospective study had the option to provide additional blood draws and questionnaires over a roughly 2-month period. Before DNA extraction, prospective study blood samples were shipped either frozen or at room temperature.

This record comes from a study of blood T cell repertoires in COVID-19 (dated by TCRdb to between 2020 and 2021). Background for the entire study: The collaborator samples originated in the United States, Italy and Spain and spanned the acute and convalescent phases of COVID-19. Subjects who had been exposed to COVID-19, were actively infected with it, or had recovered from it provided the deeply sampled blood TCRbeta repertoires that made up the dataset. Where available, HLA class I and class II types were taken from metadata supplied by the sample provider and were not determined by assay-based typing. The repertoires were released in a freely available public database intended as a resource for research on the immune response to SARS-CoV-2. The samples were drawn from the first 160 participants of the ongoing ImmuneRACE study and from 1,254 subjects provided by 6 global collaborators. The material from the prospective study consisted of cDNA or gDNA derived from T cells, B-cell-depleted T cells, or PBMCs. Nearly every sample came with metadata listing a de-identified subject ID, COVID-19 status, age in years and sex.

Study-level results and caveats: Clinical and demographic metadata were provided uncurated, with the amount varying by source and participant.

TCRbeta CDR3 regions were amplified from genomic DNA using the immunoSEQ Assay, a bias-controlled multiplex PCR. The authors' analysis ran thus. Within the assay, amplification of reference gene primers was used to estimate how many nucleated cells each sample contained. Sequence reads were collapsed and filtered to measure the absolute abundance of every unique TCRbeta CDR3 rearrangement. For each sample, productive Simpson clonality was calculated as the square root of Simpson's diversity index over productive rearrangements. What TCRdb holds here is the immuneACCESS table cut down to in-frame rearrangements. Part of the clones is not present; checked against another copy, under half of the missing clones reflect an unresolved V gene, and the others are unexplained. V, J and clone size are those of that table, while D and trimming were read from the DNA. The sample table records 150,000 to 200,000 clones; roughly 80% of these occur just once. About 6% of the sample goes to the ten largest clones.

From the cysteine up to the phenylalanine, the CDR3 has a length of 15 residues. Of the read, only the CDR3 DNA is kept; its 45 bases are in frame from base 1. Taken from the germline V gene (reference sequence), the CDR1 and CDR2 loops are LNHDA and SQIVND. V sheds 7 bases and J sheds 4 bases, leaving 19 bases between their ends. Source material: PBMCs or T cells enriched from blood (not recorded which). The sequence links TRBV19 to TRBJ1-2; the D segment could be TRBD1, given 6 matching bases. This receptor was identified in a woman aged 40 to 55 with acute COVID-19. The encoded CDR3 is CASTRGQTKTYGYTF. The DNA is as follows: TGTGCCAGTACCAGAGGACAGACAAAAACCTATGGCTACACCTTC. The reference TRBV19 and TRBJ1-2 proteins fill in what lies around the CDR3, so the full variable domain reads DGGITQSPKYLFRKEGQNVTLSCEQNLNHDAMYWYRQDPGQGLRLIYYSQIVNDFQKGDIAEGYSVSREKKESFPLTVTSAQKNPTAFYLCASTRGQTKTYGYTFGSGTRLTVV.